These 24 T cell receptor beta chains share one sample of origin, sequenced in a study of T cells in narcolepsy (dated by TCRdb to about 2018). Libraries were made using the immunoSEQ multiplex PCR assay. TCRdb took over this immuneACCESS table, retaining in-frame rearrangements with V and J assigned. Such tables are incomplete; in checked studies, under half of the missing clones stem from an unresolved V gene, and the remainder is unexplained. For this sample the table gives about 1,700 clones, of which roughly 21% were detected only once. The ten largest clones represent 13% to 15% of the sample. Their recognized antigens are unknown. Sequencing input: cultured CD4+ T cells from cerebrospinal fluid. These TCRs come from a human donor with narcolepsy.

The chain employs TRBV6-6 and TRBJ2-7; D call uncertain. The CDR3 is 14 amino acids. V shed 0 bases and J shed 6 bases, with 12 bases lying between them. Germline values: CDR1 MNHNY, CDR2 SVGAGI (reference sequence). Here the CDR3 reads CASSYSMGSLEQYF. The CDR3 DNA follows: TGTGCCAGCAGTTACTCGATGGGCAGCCTCGAGCAGTACTTC.

By frequency in the sample, this clone is medium-sized. The V gene is TRBV13, the J gene TRBJ2-5; possibly TRBD2 for D (6 bases). CDR1 and CDR2 (germline): PRHDT, FYEKMQ (reference sequence). V was cut by 0 bases and J by 3 bases, with 8 bases left in between. The CDR3 is 14 residues long. The CDR3 loop reads CASSLGRGEETQYF. The CDR3, as DNA: TGTGCCAGCAGCTTAGGGCGCGGGGAAGAGACCCAGTACTTC.

This clone has a single count. J is TRBJ2-1 and V is TRBV7-2; weak D call: TRBD1 (5 bases). This CDR3 has 16 residues. V was clipped by 4 bases and J by 3 bases, with 16 bases between them. Per germline, CDR1 SGHTA and CDR2 FQGNSA. The CDR3 here is CASSSGSNRIYNEQFF. The DNA of the CDR3 is TGTGCCAGCAGCTCTGGAAGTAACAGGATCTACAATGAGCAGTTCTTC.

This clone was picked up a small number of times. V and J are TRBV27 and TRBJ2-1; either TRBD1 or TRBD2 may supply D (5 bases each). The CDR3 has 15 amino acids. CDR1 MNHEY and CDR2 SMNVEV come from the germline V gene (reference sequence). V lost 6 bases to trimming and J lost 2 bases, with 14 bases between them. The CDR3 DNA reads as TGTGCCAGCAGCTTAAGAGGGGCAGCCTACAATGAGCAGTTCTTC. Translated: CASSLRGAAYNEQFF.

This chain joins TRBV9 and TRBJ2-7, with D hard to call. The CDR3 is made up of 16 amino acids. Germline V CDR1 and CDR2: SGDLS, YYNGEE. The V and J ends lost 2 bases and 2 bases respectively, with 17 bases between them. The DNA of the CDR3 is TGTGCCAGCAGCGTGTCCGGTGGCAGAGGAACCTACGAGCAGTACTTC. Residues: CASSVSGGRGTYEQYF.

Points on this clone: A far larger clone is off by one base, so a read error is likely. The chain carries TRBV5-4 and TRBJ2-7; D possibly corresponds to TRBD2 (7 bases). CDR3 length equals 16 residues. Between the trimmed V and J ends, which lost 4 bases and 1 base, there was a span of 18 bases. Germline V gives CDR1 SGHNT, CDR2 YYREEE (reference sequence). CDR3 amino acids: CASSPLGGAGSYEQYF. CDR3 nucleotides: TGTGCCAGCAGCCCCCTGGGGGGGGCCGGGTCCTACGAGCAGTACTTC.

V and J are TRBV11-2 and TRBJ2-2; no firm D call. CDR3 size: 15 residues. V shed 3 bases and J shed 1 base, with 9 bases lying between them. The germline V gene encodes CDR1 SGHAT and CDR2 FQNNGV. The CDR3 sequence is CASSFERVNTGELFF. CDR3 in DNA: TGTGCCAGCAGCTTCGAAAGGGTGAACACCGGGGAGCTGTTTTTT.

This clone was counted only a few times. One end of the junction does not line up with germline, which may come from a read error. This specimen includes other DNA sequences encoding the same CDR3. The chain has TRBV4-1 and TRBJ1-4, with 9 positions matching TRBD1. CDR3 size: 15 residues. CDR1 is MGHRA, CDR2 YSYEKL, per germline. The CDR3 DNA follows: TGTGCCAGCAGCCAAGGATACGGGACAGGGATGGCCTTAATCTTT. Residues: CASSQGYGTGMALIF.

The chain uses TRBV14 and TRBJ2-4, with D perhaps matching TRBD1 or TRBD2 (7 bases each). CDR1 and CDR2 from the germline V gene are SGHDN and FVKESK. V lost 3 bases and J lost 1, with 19 bases in between. This CDR3 is 18 amino acids long. DNA of the CDR3: TGTGCCAGCAGCCAGCGCCAGGGGGGGGCCGGGGCCAAAAACATTCAGTACTTC. It translates to CASSQRQGGAGAKNIQYF.

This clone is termed medium-sized. This chain uses TRBV14 with TRBJ2-3, with D perhaps TRBD1 (6 bases). V was pared by 0 bases and J by 3 bases, with 13 bases between. The CDR3 has 16 residues. Germline-derived CDR1 and CDR2 are SGHDN and FVKESK. The CDR3 here is CASSQDRGSLTDTQYF. The CDR3 DNA follows: TGTGCCAGCAGCCAAGATAGGGGGTCCCTAACAGATACGCAGTATTTT. Based on the CDR3 plus reference TRBV14 and TRBJ2-3, the full variable domain is EAGVTQFPSHSVIEKGQTVTLRCDPISGHDNLYWYRRVMGKEIKFLLHFVKESKQDESGMPNNRFLAERTGGTYSTLKVQPAELEDSGVYFCASSQDRGSLTDTQYFGPGTRLTVL.

This clone ranks as large. The V and J genes are TRBV5-4 and TRBJ1-2; perhaps TRBD1 as D (6 bases). The germline V gene encodes CDR1 SGHNT and CDR2 YYREEE (reference sequence). Trimming took 1 base from V and 7 from J, leaving 14 bases between them. The length of the CDR3 is 14 residues. The CDR3 protein is CASSLTVTGLGYTF. The CDR3 coding sequence is TGTGCCAGCAGCTTGACGGTCACAGGGCTTGGCTACACCTTC.

The genes are TRBV10-3 and TRBJ1-1; D ambiguous. The germline CDR1 and CDR2 sequences are ENHRY and SYGVKD. The CDR3 runs 15 residues. V was cut by 5 bases and J by 4 bases, with 17 bases left in between. The CDR3 protein is CAISPRSRGGTEAFF. For the CDR3, the DNA is TGTGCCATCAGTCCCCGGTCCCGGGGAGGCACTGAAGCTTTCTTT.

This clone counts as large (0.1 to 1%). The gene calls are TRBV29-1 and TRBJ1-1; no reliable D call. Between the trimmed V and J ends, which lost 7 bases and 0 bases, there was a span of 12 bases. The CDR3 is 13 amino acids. Germline CDR1 is SQVTM and CDR2 is ANQGSEA. This CDR3 is CSARTAMNTEAFF. The CDR3 coding sequence is TGCAGCGCTCGGACGGCGATGAACACTGAAGCTTTCTTT.

This clone was found a few times. The junction does not match germline at one end; this may be a read error. V usage is TRBV7-3 and J usage is TRBJ1-1; no reliable D call. This CDR3 comprises 17 residues. The germline V gene has CDR1 SGHTA and CDR2 FQGTGA. This chain's CDR3 is CAGSLVGDAARNTEAFF. For the CDR3, the DNA is TGCGCCGGCAGCTTAGTAGGTGACGCGGCGCGGAACACTGAAGCTTTCTTT.

The chain uses TRBV13 and TRBJ2-4; TRBD2 is a possible D gene (5 bases). This CDR3 spans 16 amino acids. Trimming pared 5 bases from V and 1 base from J, leaving 15 bases between. CDR1 and CDR2 from the germline V gene are PRHDT and FYEKMQ (reference sequence). The CDR3 bases are TGTGCCAGCAGCCCACAAGGACGAGGGGCCAAAAACATTCAGTACTTC. It specifies CASSPQGRGAKNIQYF.

The chain combines TRBV6-5 with TRBJ2-3; a weak D match, TRBD2 (5 bases). The CDR3 is 14 residues long. V gave up 2 bases and J gave up 1 base, with 7 bases separating them. Germline CDR1 MNHEY, CDR2 SVGAGI. The CDR3 spells CASSYGRGTDTQYF. The CDR3 DNA reads as TGTGCCAGCAGTTACGGGCGGGGCACAGATACGCAGTATTTT.

Sample share makes this clone medium-sized (0.01 to 0.1%). This chain joins TRBV5-1 and TRBJ1-1, with D unresolved. The V gene lost 0 bases and the J gene lost 1 base, with 13 bases spanning the gap. Germline lookup yields CDR1 SGHRS and CDR2 YFSETQ. The CDR3 is made up of 16 amino acids. The CDR3 protein is CASSLVFGQRNTEAFF. As DNA, the CDR3 is TGCGCCAGCAGCTTGGTATTCGGGCAGAGGAACACTGAAGCTTTCTTT.

This clone was observed a handful of times. J is TRBJ2-5 and V is TRBV28; the D gene is possibly TRBD2 (5 bases). Trimming cost V 1 base and J 5 bases, with 20 bases left between them. CDR3 length: 17 residues. Germline CDR1 reads MDHEN; CDR2 reads SYDVKM. DNA of the CDR3: TGTGCCAGCAGTTTATCAGGATATGGGCGGAGGCAGGAGACCCAGTACTTC. Translating gives CASSLSGYGRRQETQYF.

This clone was counted only a few times. Here the CDR3 DNA reads TGTGCCAGCAGCCGACAGGTCCTATCGGCGGGGGGTGAAGAGCAGTACTTC. This translates into CASSRQVLSAGGEEQYF. The chain carries TRBV6-7 and TRBJ2-7; 8 nucleotides agree with TRBD2. TRBV6-7 is given ORF status, its function remaining uncertain. CDR3 length: 17 amino acids. Losses at the gene ends were 6 bases for V and 7 bases for J; bases not matched to a gene: 20.

This clone qualifies as large. This sequence joins TRBV5-1 and TRBJ1-6, with D maybe TRBD1 (6 bases). CDR3 length: 14 residues. In germline, CDR1 is SGHRS, CDR2 YFSETQ. V shed 2 bases and J shed 7 bases, with 10 bases lying between them. CDR3 in amino acids: CASSFGQSNSPLHF. For the CDR3, the DNA is TGCGCCAGCAGCTTCGGACAGTCCAATTCACCCCTCCACTTT.

This sequence joins TRBV7-4 and TRBJ2-1; TRBD1 is a possible D gene (5 bases). CDR1 is SGHVT and CDR2 is SQSDAQ in the germline V gene. The CDR3 runs 14 residues. The V end lost 0 bases, the J end lost 8 bases, and 11 bases lay between the germline ends. For the CDR3, the DNA is TGTGCCAGCAGCTTAGCGGGCAGGGTGGATGAGCAGTTCTTC. Translated, it gives CASSLAGRVDEQFF. Full variable domain (outside the CDR3, taken from reference TRBV7-4 and TRBJ2-1): GAGVSQSPRYKVAKRGRDVALRCDSISGHVTLYWYRQTLGQGSEVLTYSQSDAQRDKSGRPSGRFSAERPERSVSTLKIQRTEQGDSAVYLCASSLAGRVDEQFFGPGTRLTVL.

V gene TRBV16 combines with J gene TRBJ1-2, with D uncertain. CDR3 length: 17 residues. Germline loops: CDR1 KGHSY, CDR2 FQNENV. Deletions cut 5 bases from V and 4 bases from J, with 23 bases between. CDR3 coding DNA: TGTGCCAGCAGCAAATTCCGGTTCGTTAGAAAGACCTATGGCTACACCTTC. This encodes CASSKFRFVRKTYGYTF.

There are a few counts of this clone. This sequence joins TRBV9 and TRBJ1-4, with 8 bases matching TRBD1. Germline V CDR1 and CDR2: SGDLS, YYNGEE. CDR3 length: 15 amino acids. The V segment lost 4 bases and the J segment 7 bases; nucleotides outside the gene matches: 9. The CDR3 region has the DNA TGTGCCAGCAGCCCCGCCGGGACAGGAGCTGAAAAACTGTTTTTT. It encodes CASSPAGTGAEKLFF.

This clone was counted between two and nine times. The rearrangement links TRBV7-4 to TRBJ2-1; D may match TRBD1 or TRBD2 (5 bases each). Trimming removed 2 bases at V and 2 bases at J, with 10 bases between. Germline V gives CDR1 SGHVT, CDR2 SQSDAQ. The CDR3 length is 15 residues. The CDR3 sequence: CASSLRGAAYNEQFF. The CDR3 region has the DNA TGTGCCAGCAGCTTAAGAGGGGCAGCCTACAATGAGCAGTTCTTC.